The clone carrying this TCR beta chain was seen ten or more times. The antigen is undetermined. Each of the donors had approximately 10 milliliters of peripheral blood drawn into EDTA-treated Vacutainer tubes. A second PCR of about 7 to 12 cycles used a sample-barcoded 5' primer and a J-beta primer mix. TCRdb re-called the 5' RACE reads with MiXCR, one entry per CDR3 protein. The sample yields 650,000 to 800,000 distinct CDR3 sequences, approximately 48% seen once. This entry is derived from a study of blood T cells in healthy people across ages. CDR3 length: 16 residues. V was trimmed by 1 base and J by 0 bases, leaving 13 bases between them. Germline V gives CDR1 SQVTM, CDR2 ANQGSEA. Whole-study results and caveats: The fall in TCR beta diversity per million T cells was roughly linear with age.

This receptor was taken from a man aged 60 to 69 in good health. The chain links TRBV29-1 to TRBJ2-1; D perhaps matches TRBD2 (5 bases). Sequenced input: blood. The CDR3, as DNA: TGCAGCGTTGAAGGTACGGGGTCCCGCTCCTACAATGAGCAGTTCTTC. Its protein is CSVEGTGSRSYNEQFF.